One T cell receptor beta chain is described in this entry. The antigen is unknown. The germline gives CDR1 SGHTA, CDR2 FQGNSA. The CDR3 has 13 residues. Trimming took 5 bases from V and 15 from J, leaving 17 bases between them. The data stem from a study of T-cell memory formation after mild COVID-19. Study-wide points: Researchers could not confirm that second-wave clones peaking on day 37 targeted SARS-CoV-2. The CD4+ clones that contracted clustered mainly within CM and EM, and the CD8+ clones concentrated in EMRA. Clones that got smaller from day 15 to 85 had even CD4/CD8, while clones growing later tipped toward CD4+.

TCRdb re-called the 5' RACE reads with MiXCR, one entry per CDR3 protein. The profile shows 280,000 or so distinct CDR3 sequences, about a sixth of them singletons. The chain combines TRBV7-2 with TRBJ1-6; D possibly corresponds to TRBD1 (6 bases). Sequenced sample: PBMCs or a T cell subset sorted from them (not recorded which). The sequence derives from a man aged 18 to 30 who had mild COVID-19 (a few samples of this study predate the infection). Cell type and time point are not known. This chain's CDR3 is CASSQRDRQYLHF. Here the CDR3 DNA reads TGTGCCAGCAGCCAACGTGACAGGCAGTACCTCCACTTT.